The rows below give T cell receptor beta chains drawn from one sample of a study of blood T cell repertoires in COVID-19. Clones were sequenced by immunoSEQ multiplex PCR, and TCRdb holds only the in-frame ones, with some missing. The sample yields 350,000 to 450,000 clones, 70% to 90% seen once. Sample: peripheral blood. The receptors originated from a woman in her sixties with COVID-19, enrolled during active disease. CDR3s include the opening cysteine and the closing phenylalanine or tryptophan. A D gene is named only where the DNA matches it firmly. Size is stated for part of the rows, as once, few or many counts, or as a class when the clone is expanded.

d_call: -
v_call: TRBV6-1
j_call: TRBJ1-1
clone_size: -
cdr3_nt: TGTGCGGCCGCTGGTGGCAGTACAACAACTGAAGCTTTCTTT
cdr3_aa: CAAAGGSTTTEAFF

d_call: -
v_call: TRBV30
j_call: TRBJ1-5
clone_size: -
cdr3_nt: TGTGCCTGGAGCCAAGGGGCCATTAATCAGCCCCAGCATTTT
cdr3_aa: CAWSQGAINQPQHF

d_call: -
v_call: TRBV4-2
j_call: TRBJ1-2
clone_size: -
cdr3_nt: TGTGCCAGCAGCCAAGGGACAGCGGACTATGGCTACACCTTC
cdr3_aa: CASSQGTADYGYTF

d_call: -
v_call: TRBV28
j_call: TRBJ1-1
clone_size: -
cdr3_nt: TGTGCCAGCAGTCGCGGGGGGGGCACTGAAGCTTTCTTT
cdr3_aa: CASSRGGGTEAFF

d_call: TRBD2
v_call: TRBV6-5
j_call: TRBJ2-1
clone_size: -
cdr3_nt: TGTGCCAGCAGTTCTACTAGCGGGGGGGCGTTCTTC
cdr3_aa: CASSSTSGGAFF

d_call: TRBD2
v_call: TRBV7-2
j_call: TRBJ2-1
clone_size: -
cdr3_nt: TGTGCCAGCAGCTCACTAGCGGGGGGGCTTGATGAGCAGTTCTTC
cdr3_aa: CASSSLAGGLDEQFF

d_call: -
v_call: TRBV2
j_call: TRBJ1-2
clone_size: -
cdr3_nt: TGTGCCAGCAGTGAAGTTGGGATTCAGAACAACGGACTTAACTATGGCTACACCTTC
cdr3_aa: CASSEVGIQNNGLNYGYTF

d_call: TRBD1
v_call: TRBV6-4
j_call: TRBJ1-6
clone_size: -
cdr3_nt: TGTGCCAGCAGGCCGGCAGGGGGCCATTCACCCCTCCACTTT
cdr3_aa: CASRPAGGHSPLHF

d_call: -
v_call: TRBV9
j_call: TRBJ1-2
clone_size: -
cdr3_nt: TGTGCCAGCAGCGTAAATCCCGGTCCCTATGGCTACACCTTC
cdr3_aa: CASSVNPGPYGYTF

d_call: -
v_call: TRBV30
j_call: TRBJ1-2
clone_size: -
cdr3_nt: TGTGCCTGGAGTGTGGGGGGGGCTGACTATGGCTACACCTTC
cdr3_aa: CAWSVGGADYGYTF

d_call: -
v_call: TRBV10-3
j_call: TRBJ1-1
clone_size: -
cdr3_nt: TGTGCCATCACCATGAAAGTGGGCTTGGTCACTGAAGCTTTCTTT
cdr3_aa: CAITMKVGLVTEAFF

d_call: -
v_call: TRBV29-1
j_call: TRBJ2-3
clone_size: -
cdr3_nt: TGCAGCGTTGAAGAACTAGCCACAGATACGCAGTATTTT
cdr3_aa: CSVEELATDTQYF

d_call: -
v_call: TRBV5-1
j_call: TRBJ2-3
clone_size: -
cdr3_nt: TGCGCCAGCAGCGTTGGGAGGGGGGCTGCAGATACGCAGTATTTT
cdr3_aa: CASSVGRGAADTQYF

d_call: TRBD1
v_call: TRBV5-1
j_call: TRBJ1-6
clone_size: -
cdr3_nt: TGCGCCAGCAGCCCCGACAGGGGTCGGTCACCCCTCCACTTT
cdr3_aa: CASSPDRGRSPLHF

d_call: -
v_call: TRBV2
j_call: TRBJ1-6
clone_size: -
cdr3_nt: TGTGCCAGCAGGCTATCCCTCGATAATTCACCCCTCCACTTT
cdr3_aa: CASRLSLDNSPLHF

d_call: TRBD1
v_call: TRBV6-6
j_call: TRBJ2-1
clone_size: once
cdr3_nt: TGTGCCAGTAAACTAACCGCACAGGGGGCCGATGAGCAGTTCTTC
cdr3_aa: CASKLTAQGADEQFF

d_call: TRBD1
v_call: TRBV11-2
j_call: TRBJ1-2
clone_size: -
cdr3_nt: TGTGCCAGCAGCCACACAGGGGTGAGTGGCTACACCTTC
cdr3_aa: CASSHTGVSGYTF

d_call: TRBD2
v_call: TRBV2
j_call: TRBJ2-1
clone_size: -
cdr3_nt: TGTGCCAGCAGTATCGGGGGGGCCGCGTTCTTC
cdr3_aa: CASSIGGAAFF

d_call: TRBD2
v_call: TRBV11-2
j_call: TRBJ2-5
clone_size: -
cdr3_nt: TGTGCCAGCAGCTTAGGCGGGGGTAGGACCCAGTACTTC
cdr3_aa: CASSLGGGRTQYF

d_call: TRBD1
v_call: TRBV7-9
j_call: TRBJ1-2
clone_size: once
cdr3_nt: TGTGCCAGCAGCAAGGGACAGGGTGCTGCTTATGGCTACACCTTC
cdr3_aa: CASSKGQGAAYGYTF

d_call: TRBD1
v_call: TRBV24-1
j_call: TRBJ2-3
clone_size: once
cdr3_nt: TGTGCCACCAGTGCCGGGACAGGGGTCACAGATACGCAGTATTTT
cdr3_aa: CATSAGTGVTDTQYF

d_call: TRBD1
v_call: TRBV6-5
j_call: TRBJ2-7
clone_size: -
cdr3_nt: TGTGCCAGCAGTTCGTCCGGGACAGGGGGCTACGAGCAGTACTTC
cdr3_aa: CASSSSGTGGYEQYF

d_call: TRBD2
v_call: TRBV4-1
j_call: TRBJ2-7
clone_size: -
cdr3_nt: TGCGCCAGCAGCCAAGCGATAGGCGGGGGGGCCTACGACGAGCAGTACTTC
cdr3_aa: CASSQAIGGGAYDEQYF

d_call: -
v_call: TRBV7-9
j_call: TRBJ1-2
clone_size: -
cdr3_nt: TGTGCCAGCAGCCCTGGACAGAGTGGTGCCTACGGCTACACCTTC
cdr3_aa: CASSPGQSGAYGYTF

d_call: -
v_call: TRBV7-8
j_call: TRBJ2-2
clone_size: -
cdr3_nt: TGTGCCAGCAGCTTAGTAGGGGTGGCCGGGGAGCTGTTTTTT
cdr3_aa: CASSLVGVAGELFF

d_call: TRBD1
v_call: TRBV30
j_call: TRBJ1-1
clone_size: -
cdr3_nt: TGTGCCTGGAGTGTACGAGGGACAGTAACTGAAGCTTTCTTT
cdr3_aa: CAWSVRGTVTEAFF

d_call: -
v_call: TRBV6-2/TRBV6-3
j_call: TRBJ1-5
clone_size: -
cdr3_nt: TGTGCCAGCAGCAACTATGTTCAGCCCCAGCATTTT
cdr3_aa: CASSNYVQPQHF

d_call: TRBD1
v_call: TRBV2
j_call: TRBJ1-1
clone_size: -
cdr3_nt: TGTGCCAGCAGTGAAGGTCTGGGTAGGGGGCAGGGGACTGAAGCTTTCTTT
cdr3_aa: CASSEGLGRGQGTEAFF

d_call: -
v_call: TRBV7-9
j_call: TRBJ2-6
clone_size: -
cdr3_nt: TGTGCCAGCGTCTACTCTGGGGCCAACGTCCTGACTTTC
cdr3_aa: CASVYSGANVLTF

d_call: -
v_call: TRBV2
j_call: TRBJ1-4
clone_size: -
cdr3_nt: TGTGCCAGCAGTGAATTTCGGGGGGAGAGAGTAAAACTGTTTTTT
cdr3_aa: CASSEFRGERVKLFF

d_call: TRBD1
v_call: TRBV5-4
j_call: TRBJ1-2
clone_size: -
cdr3_nt: TGTGCCAGCAGTCAAACACCGGGACAGGGAAGGAAAAACTATGGCTACACCTTC
cdr3_aa: CASSQTPGQGRKNYGYTF

d_call: TRBD1
v_call: TRBV5-1
j_call: TRBJ2-3
clone_size: -
cdr3_nt: TGCGCCAGCAGGGACCGCAGGACAGGGTGGGGCACAGATACGCAGTATTTT
cdr3_aa: CASRDRRTGWGTDTQYF

d_call: -
v_call: TRBV19
j_call: TRBJ1-2
clone_size: -
cdr3_nt: TGTGCCAGTAGTATAGATGGGCAGGTCGGGAGTGGCTACACCTTC
cdr3_aa: CASSIDGQVGSGYTF

d_call: -
v_call: TRBV6-1
j_call: TRBJ1-5
clone_size: -
cdr3_nt: TGTGCCAGCAGTGAAAGTCGAGGTGGATACAGCAATCAGCCCCAGCATTTT
cdr3_aa: CASSESRGGYSNQPQHF

d_call: -
v_call: TRBV9
j_call: TRBJ2-3
clone_size: -
cdr3_nt: TGTGCCAGCAGCGTAATCGGAAACGGGGGGCCAACAGATACGCAGTATTTT
cdr3_aa: CASSVIGNGGPTDTQYF

d_call: -
v_call: TRBV12-3/TRBV12-4
j_call: TRBJ2-3
clone_size: -
cdr3_nt: TGTGCCAGCAGTCAGTATACAGATACGCAGTATTTT
cdr3_aa: CASSQYTDTQYF

d_call: TRBD1
v_call: TRBV2
j_call: TRBJ1-5
clone_size: -
cdr3_nt: TGTGCCAGCAGTTTGTCCGGACAGGGCAATCAGCCCCAGCATTTT
cdr3_aa: CASSLSGQGNQPQHF

d_call: -
v_call: TRBV7-9
j_call: TRBJ2-7
clone_size: -
cdr3_nt: TGTGCCAGCAGCTTATCAGGGACCTACGAGCAGTACTTC
cdr3_aa: CASSLSGTYEQYF

d_call: TRBD1
v_call: TRBV30
j_call: TRBJ1-5
clone_size: -
cdr3_nt: TGTGCCTGGAGTACAGGGGACCATCAGCCCCAGCATTTT
cdr3_aa: CAWSTGDHQPQHF

d_call: TRBD1
v_call: TRBV7-8
j_call: TRBJ2-4
clone_size: -
cdr3_nt: TGTGCCAGCAGCAAGGGACAGGGCTTAGCCAAAAACATTCAGTACTTC
cdr3_aa: CASSKGQGLAKNIQYF

d_call: -
v_call: TRBV10-2
j_call: TRBJ1-1
clone_size: -
cdr3_nt: TGCGCCAGCAGCGACAGCCGTTTTTACACTGAAGCTTTCTTT
cdr3_aa: CASSDSRFYTEAFF

d_call: -
v_call: TRBV7-9
j_call: TRBJ1-2
clone_size: few
cdr3_nt: TGTGCCAGCAGCCCAGGAGGTGGGCCCTATGGCTACACCTTC
cdr3_aa: CASSPGGGPYGYTF

d_call: -
v_call: TRBV3-1/TRBV3-2
j_call: TRBJ1-6
clone_size: -
cdr3_nt: TGTGCCAGCAGCCGTCCCCCAGGGTTATCCTATAATTCACCCCTCCACTTT
cdr3_aa: CASSRPPGLSYNSPLHF